The rows below give T cell receptor beta chains drawn from one sample of a study of blood T cell repertoires in COVID-19. Profiling relied on immunoSEQ multiplex PCR, and the TCRdb table lists in-frame clones only, not all of them. The table shows some 41,000 clones, with 88% occurring only once. What was sequenced was peripheral blood. Receptors were obtained from a man in his sixties with active COVID-19. The CDR3 runs from the conserved cysteine through the conserved F or W. The order of the fields is V gene, J gene, D gene, CDR3 protein. The D gene is left open where the match is weak.

v_call: TRBV12-3/TRBV12-4
j_call: TRBJ2-5
d_call: -
cdr3_aa: CASSFGGQETQYF

v_call: TRBV19
j_call: TRBJ2-3
d_call: TRBD2
cdr3_aa: CASSIQGTSGRAGTDTQYF

v_call: TRBV19
j_call: TRBJ1-2
d_call: -
cdr3_aa: CASSIGAGTDYGYTF

v_call: TRBV18
j_call: TRBJ1-3
d_call: -
cdr3_aa: CASSPIDRSSGNTIYF

v_call: TRBV21-1
j_call: TRBJ2-5
d_call: -
cdr3_aa: CASSIGMGQYQETQYF

v_call: TRBV7-2
j_call: TRBJ1-2
d_call: TRBD1
cdr3_aa: CASSLEGASYGYTF

v_call: TRBV7-9
j_call: TRBJ1-1
d_call: TRBD1
cdr3_aa: CASIGTGQVTEAFF

v_call: TRBV2
j_call: TRBJ1-2
d_call: -
cdr3_aa: CASSEERSSHDGYTF

v_call: TRBV18
j_call: TRBJ2-5
d_call: -
cdr3_aa: CASSPPNPSRETQYF

v_call: TRBV7-2
j_call: TRBJ2-7
d_call: TRBD2
cdr3_aa: CASSRGLAGSYEQYF

v_call: TRBV10-3
j_call: TRBJ2-5
d_call: -
cdr3_aa: CAISGSGGQETQYF

v_call: TRBV7-2
j_call: TRBJ1-5
d_call: -
cdr3_aa: CASSDRVGGEGQPQHF

v_call: TRBV27
j_call: TRBJ2-3
d_call: TRBD2
cdr3_aa: CASSLSGGYTDTQYF

v_call: TRBV5-1
j_call: TRBJ2-1
d_call: TRBD1
cdr3_aa: CASSSGQNTYNEQFF

v_call: TRBV6-2/TRBV6-3
j_call: TRBJ2-5
d_call: -
cdr3_aa: CASSLGGAQETQYF

v_call: TRBV15
j_call: TRBJ2-7
d_call: TRBD1
cdr3_aa: CATSRDSTGPPYEQYF

v_call: TRBV11-3
j_call: TRBJ2-3
d_call: TRBD1
cdr3_aa: CASSPGQAWELNTDTQYF

v_call: TRBV9
j_call: TRBJ2-5
d_call: -
cdr3_aa: CASSVGTGEETQYF

v_call: TRBV7-2
j_call: TRBJ1-1
d_call: -
cdr3_aa: CASSLDGGTFLAFF

v_call: TRBV5-6
j_call: TRBJ1-1
d_call: TRBD1
cdr3_aa: CASSIRRTGNTEAFF

v_call: TRBV3-1/TRBV3-2
j_call: TRBJ2-7
d_call: TRBD1
cdr3_aa: CASSLVPGQGAEQYF